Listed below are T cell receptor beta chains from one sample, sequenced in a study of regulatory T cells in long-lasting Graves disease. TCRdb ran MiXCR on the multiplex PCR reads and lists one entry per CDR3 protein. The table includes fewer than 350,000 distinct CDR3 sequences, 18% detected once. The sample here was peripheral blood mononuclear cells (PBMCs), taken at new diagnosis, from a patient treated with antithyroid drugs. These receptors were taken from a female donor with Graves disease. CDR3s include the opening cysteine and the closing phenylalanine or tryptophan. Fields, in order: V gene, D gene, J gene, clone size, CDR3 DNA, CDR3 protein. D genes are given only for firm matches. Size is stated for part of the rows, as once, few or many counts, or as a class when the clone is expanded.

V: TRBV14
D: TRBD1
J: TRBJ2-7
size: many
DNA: TGTGCCAGCAGCAACAACGGACAGGGGGCTTACGAGCAGTACTTC
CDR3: CASSNNGQGAYEQYF

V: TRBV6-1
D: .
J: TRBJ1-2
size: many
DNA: TGTGCCAGCAGTCAAAGCGCAGGGAACTATGGCTACACCTTC
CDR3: CASSQSAGNYGYTF

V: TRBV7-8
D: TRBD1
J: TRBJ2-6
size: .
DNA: TGTGCCAGCAGCTTCGGGACAGGGGGCCTCTCTGGGGCCAACGTCCTGACTTTC
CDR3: CASSFGTGGLSGANVLTF

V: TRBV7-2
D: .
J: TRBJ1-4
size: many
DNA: TGTGCCAGCAGCGATGGTGGCAAGGATGAAAAACTGTTTTTT
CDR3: CASSDGGKDEKLFF

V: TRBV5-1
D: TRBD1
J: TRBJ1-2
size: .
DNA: TGTGCCAGCAGCGTAGGGACAGAACTCTATGGCTACACCTTC
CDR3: CASSVGTELYGYTF

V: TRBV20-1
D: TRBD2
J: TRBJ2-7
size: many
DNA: TGCAGTGCTGCCCCTTGGACTAGCGACGTCTACGAGCAGTACTTC
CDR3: CSAAPWTSDVYEQYF

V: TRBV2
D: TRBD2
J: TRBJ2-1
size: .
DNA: TGTGCCAGCAGCGACGGACTAGCGGGAGGAAACAATGAGCAGTTCTTC
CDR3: CASSDGLAGGNNEQFF

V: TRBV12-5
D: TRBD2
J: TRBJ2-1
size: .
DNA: TGTGCTAGTGGTTCGCAAGCGGGAGAGTCCTACAATGAGCAGTTCTTC
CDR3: CASGSQAGESYNEQFF

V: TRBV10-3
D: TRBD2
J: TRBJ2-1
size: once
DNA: TGTGCCATCAGTGATGGGGGACTAGCGACCAATGAGCAGTTCTTC
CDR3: CAISDGGLATNEQFF

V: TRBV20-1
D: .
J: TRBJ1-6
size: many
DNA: TGCAGTGCTAGAGAGCAAGGAACCTCCTATAATTCACCCCTCCACTTT
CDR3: CSAREQGTSYNSPLHF

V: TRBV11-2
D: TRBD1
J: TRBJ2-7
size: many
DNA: TGTGCCAGCAGCTCATTTAGGGGGCAGGGGGCCCACGAGCAGTACTTC
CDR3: CASSSFRGQGAHEQYF

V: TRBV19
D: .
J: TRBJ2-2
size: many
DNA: TGTGCCAGTAGTATTTCGAACAGGGCGTCCGGGGAGCTGTTTTTT
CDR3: CASSISNRASGELFF

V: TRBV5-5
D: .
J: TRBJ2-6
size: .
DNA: TGTGCCAGCAGCTTCCACCGTACGGGGGCCAACGTCCTGACTTTC
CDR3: CASSFHRTGANVLTF

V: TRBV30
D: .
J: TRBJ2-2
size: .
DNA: TGTGCCAGGGTGGATTCGAACACCGGGGAGCTGTTTTTT
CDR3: CARVDSNTGELFF